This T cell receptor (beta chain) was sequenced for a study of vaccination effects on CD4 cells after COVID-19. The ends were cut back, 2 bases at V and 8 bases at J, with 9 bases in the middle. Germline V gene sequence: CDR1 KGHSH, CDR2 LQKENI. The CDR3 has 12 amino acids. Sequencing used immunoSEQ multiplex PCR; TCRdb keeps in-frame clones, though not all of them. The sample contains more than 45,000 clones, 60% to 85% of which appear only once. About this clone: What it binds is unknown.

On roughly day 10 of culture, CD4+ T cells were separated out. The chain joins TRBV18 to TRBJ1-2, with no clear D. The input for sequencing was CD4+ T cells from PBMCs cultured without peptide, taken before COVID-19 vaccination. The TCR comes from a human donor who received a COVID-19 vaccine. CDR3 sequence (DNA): TGTGCCAGCTCACCAGAAGGTTCGGGCTACACCTTC. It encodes CASSPEGSGYTF. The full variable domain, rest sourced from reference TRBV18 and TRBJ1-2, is NAGVMQNPRHLVRRRGQEARLRCSPMKGHSHVYWYRQLPEEGLKFMVYLQKENIIDESGMPKERFSAEFPKEGPSILRIQQVVRGDSAAYFCASSPEGSGYTFGSGTRLTVV.